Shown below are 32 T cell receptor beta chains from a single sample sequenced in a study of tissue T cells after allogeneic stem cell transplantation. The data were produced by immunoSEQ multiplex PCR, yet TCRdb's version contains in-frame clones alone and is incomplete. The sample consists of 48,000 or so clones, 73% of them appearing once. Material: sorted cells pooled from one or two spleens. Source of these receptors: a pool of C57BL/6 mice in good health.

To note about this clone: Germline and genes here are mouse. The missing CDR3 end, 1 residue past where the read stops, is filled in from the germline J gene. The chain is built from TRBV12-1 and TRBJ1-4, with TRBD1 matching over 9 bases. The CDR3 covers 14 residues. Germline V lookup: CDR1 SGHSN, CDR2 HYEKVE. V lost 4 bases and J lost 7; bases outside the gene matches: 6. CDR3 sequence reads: CASSAGTGSERLFF. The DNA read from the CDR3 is TGTGCCAGCTCCGCCGGGACAGGGAGCGAAAGATTATTT.

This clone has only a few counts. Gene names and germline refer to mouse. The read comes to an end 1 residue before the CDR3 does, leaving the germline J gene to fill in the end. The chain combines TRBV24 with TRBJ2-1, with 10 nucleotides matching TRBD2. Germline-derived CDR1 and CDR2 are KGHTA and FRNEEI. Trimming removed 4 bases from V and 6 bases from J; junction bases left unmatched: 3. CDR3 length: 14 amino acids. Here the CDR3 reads CASSPRDWGAEQFF. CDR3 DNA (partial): TGTGCCAGCAGTCCCCGGGACTGGGGTGCTGAGCAGTTC.

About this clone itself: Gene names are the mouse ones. The CDR3 here is CASSPRDRGHERLFF. The sequenced part of the CDR3 DNA is TGTGCCAGCAGTCCCCGGGACAGGGGGCACGAAAGATTATTT. This chain links TRBV13-3 with TRBJ1-4; 12 bases align to TRBD1. The CDR3 end lies 1 residue beyond the end of the read and is filled in from the germline J gene. Trimming cost V 4 bases and J 6 bases; bases outside gene matches: 4. This CDR3 spans 15 amino acids. Per germline, CDR1 NNHDY and CDR2 SYVADS.

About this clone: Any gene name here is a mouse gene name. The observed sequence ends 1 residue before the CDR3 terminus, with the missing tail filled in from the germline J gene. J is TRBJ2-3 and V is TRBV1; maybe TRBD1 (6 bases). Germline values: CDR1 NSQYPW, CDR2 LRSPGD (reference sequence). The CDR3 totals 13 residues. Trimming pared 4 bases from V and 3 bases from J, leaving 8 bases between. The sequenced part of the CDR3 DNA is TGCACCTGCAGTGGGGGGACAGCAGAAACGCTGTAT. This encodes CTCSGGTAETLY. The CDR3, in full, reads CTCSGGTAETLYF.

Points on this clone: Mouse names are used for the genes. CDR3 DNA (partial): TGCACCTGCAGTGCAGATAAGGACAACCAAGACACCCAGTAC. Residues: CTCSADKDNQDTQY. The CDR3 reads in full as CTCSADKDNQDTQYF. The chain uses TRBV1 and TRBJ2-5; the D is unclear. The CDR3 end is not reached by the read, which stops 1 residue before it; the germline J gene fills it in. In germline, CDR1 is NSQYPW, CDR2 LRSPGD (reference sequence). V was clipped by 0 bases and J by 0 bases, with 7 bases between them. This CDR3 region has 15 residues. Drawing the rest from reference TRBV1 and TRBJ2-5, the complete variable domain is VTLLEQNPRWRLVPRGQAVNLRCILKNSQYPWMSWYQQDLQKQLQWLFTLRSPGDKEVKSLPGADYLATRVTDTELRLQVANMSQGRTLYCTCSADKDNQDTQYFGPGTRLLVL.

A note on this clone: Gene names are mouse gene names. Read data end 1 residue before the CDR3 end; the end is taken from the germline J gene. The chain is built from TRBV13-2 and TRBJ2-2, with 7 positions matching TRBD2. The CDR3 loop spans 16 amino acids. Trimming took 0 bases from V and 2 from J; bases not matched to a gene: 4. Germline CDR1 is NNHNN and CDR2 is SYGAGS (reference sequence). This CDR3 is CASGDAWGVNTGQLYF. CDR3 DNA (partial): TGTGCCAGCGGTGATGCATGGGGGGTGAACACCGGGCAGCTCTAC.

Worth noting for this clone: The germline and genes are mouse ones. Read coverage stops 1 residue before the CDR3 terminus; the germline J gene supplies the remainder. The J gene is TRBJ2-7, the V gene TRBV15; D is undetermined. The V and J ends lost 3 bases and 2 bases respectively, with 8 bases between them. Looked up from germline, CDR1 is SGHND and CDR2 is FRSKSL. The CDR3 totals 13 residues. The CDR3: CASSLRVPYEQYF. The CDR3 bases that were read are TGTGCCAGCAGTTTGAGGGTACCCTATGAACAGTAC. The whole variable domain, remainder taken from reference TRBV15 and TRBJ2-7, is DAGVTQTPRHEVAEKGQTIILKCEPVSGHNDLFWYRQTKIQGLELLSYFRSKSLMEDGGAFKDRFKAEMLNSSFSTLKIQPTEPKDSAVYLCASSLRVPYEQYFGPGTRLTVL.

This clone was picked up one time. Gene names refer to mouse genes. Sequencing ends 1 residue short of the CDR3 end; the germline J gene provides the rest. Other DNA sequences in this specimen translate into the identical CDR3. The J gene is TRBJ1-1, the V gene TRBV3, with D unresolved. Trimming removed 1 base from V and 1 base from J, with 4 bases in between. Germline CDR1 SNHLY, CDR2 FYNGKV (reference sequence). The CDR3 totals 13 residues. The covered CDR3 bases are TGTGCCAGCAGCTTAGTGCAAAACACAGAAGTCTTC. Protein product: CASSLVQNTEVF. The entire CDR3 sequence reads CASSLVQNTEVFF.

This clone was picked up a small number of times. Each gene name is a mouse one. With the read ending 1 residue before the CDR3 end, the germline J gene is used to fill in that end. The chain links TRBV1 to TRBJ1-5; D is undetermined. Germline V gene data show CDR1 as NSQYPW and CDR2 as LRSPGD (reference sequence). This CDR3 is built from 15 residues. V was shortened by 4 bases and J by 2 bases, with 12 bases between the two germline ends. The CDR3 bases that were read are TGCACCTGCAGTGATGGTAGGATCGACAACCAGGCTCCGCTT. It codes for CTCSDGRIDNQAPL. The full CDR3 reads CTCSDGRIDNQAPLF.

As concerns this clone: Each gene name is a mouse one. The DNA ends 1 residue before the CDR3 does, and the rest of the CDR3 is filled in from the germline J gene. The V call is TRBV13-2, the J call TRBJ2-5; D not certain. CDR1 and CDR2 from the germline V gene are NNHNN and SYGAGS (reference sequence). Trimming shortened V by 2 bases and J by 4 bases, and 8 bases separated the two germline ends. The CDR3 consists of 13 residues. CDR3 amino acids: CASGERLEDTQYF. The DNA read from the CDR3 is TGTGCCAGCGGTGAGAGGCTGGAAGACACCCAGTAC.

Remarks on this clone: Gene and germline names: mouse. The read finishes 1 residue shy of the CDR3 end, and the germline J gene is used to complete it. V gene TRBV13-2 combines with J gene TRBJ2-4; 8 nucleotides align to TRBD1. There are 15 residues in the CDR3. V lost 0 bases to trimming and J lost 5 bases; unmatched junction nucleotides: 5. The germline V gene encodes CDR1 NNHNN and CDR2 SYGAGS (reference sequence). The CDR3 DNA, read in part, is TGTGCCAGCGGTGATGCGAGGACAGGGCCAAACACCTTGTAC. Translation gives CASGDARTGPNTLY. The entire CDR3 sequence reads CASGDARTGPNTLYF.

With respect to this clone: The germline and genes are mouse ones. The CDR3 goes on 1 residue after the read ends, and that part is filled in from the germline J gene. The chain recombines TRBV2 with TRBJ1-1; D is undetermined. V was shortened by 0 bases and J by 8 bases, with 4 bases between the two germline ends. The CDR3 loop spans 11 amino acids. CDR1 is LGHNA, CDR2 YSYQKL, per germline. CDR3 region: CASSQDREVFF. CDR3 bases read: TGTGCCAGCAGCCAAGACAGGGAAGTCTTC.

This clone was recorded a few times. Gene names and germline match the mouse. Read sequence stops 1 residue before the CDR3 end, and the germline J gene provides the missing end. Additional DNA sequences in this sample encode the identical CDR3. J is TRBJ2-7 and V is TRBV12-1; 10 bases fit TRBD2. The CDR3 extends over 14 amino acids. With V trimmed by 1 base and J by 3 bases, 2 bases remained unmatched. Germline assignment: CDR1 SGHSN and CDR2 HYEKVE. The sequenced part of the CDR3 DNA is TGTGCCAGCTCTCTGGGGACTGGGGTCTATGAACAGTAC. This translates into CASSLGTGVYEQY. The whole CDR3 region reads CASSLGTGVYEQYF.

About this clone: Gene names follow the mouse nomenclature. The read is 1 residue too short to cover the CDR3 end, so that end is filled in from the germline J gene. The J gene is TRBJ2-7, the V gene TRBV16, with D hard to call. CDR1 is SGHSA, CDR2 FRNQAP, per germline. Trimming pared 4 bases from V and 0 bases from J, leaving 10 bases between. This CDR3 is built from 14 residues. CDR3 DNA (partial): TGTGCAAGCAGCTCCGGCACCCCCTCCTATGAACAGTAC. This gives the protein CASSSGTPSYEQY. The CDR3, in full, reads CASSSGTPSYEQYF.

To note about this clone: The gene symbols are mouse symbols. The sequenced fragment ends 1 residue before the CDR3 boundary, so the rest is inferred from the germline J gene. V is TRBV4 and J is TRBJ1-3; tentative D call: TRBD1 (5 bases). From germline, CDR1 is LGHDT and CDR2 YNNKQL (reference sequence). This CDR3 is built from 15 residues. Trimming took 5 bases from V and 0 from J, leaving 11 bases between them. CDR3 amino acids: CASSIGQGSGNTLYF. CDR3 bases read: TGTGCCAGCAGCATCGGCCAGGGTTCTGGAAATACGCTCTAT. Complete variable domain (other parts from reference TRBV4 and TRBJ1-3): ETAVFQTPNYHVTQVGNEVSFNCKQTLGHDTMYWYKQDSKKLLKIMFSYNNKQLIVNETVPRRFSPQSSDKAHLNLRIKSVEPEDSAVYLCASSIGQGSGNTLYFGEGSRLIVV.

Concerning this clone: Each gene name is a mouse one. Partial CDR3 DNA: TGTGCAAGCAGCTTAGGAACAACAAACTCCGACTACACC. Translating it yields CASSLGTTNSDYT. The entire CDR3 protein is CASSLGTTNSDYTF. The V and J genes are TRBV16 and TRBJ1-2, with D uncertain. The read gets to within 1 residue of the CDR3 end, and the germline J gene fills in the rest. The CDR3 contains 14 residues. Trimming left V 1 base short and J 0 bases short, with 6 bases between. Germline V gene data show CDR1 as SGHSA and CDR2 as FRNQAP. The entire variable domain, with the rest obtained from reference TRBV16 and TRBJ1-2, is as follows: NAGVIQTPRHKVTGKGQEATLWCEPISGHSAVFWYRQTIVQGLEFLTYFRNQAPIDDSGMPKERFSAQMPNQSHSTLKIQSTQPQDSAVYLCASSLGTTNSDYTFGSGTRLLVI.

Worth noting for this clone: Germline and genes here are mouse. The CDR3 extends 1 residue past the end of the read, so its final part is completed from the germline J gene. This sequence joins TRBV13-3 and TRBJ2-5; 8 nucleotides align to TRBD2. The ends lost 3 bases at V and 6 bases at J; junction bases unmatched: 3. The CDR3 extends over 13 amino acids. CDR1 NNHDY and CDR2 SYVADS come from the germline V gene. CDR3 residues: CASSVGGEDTQYF. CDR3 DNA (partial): TGTGCCAGCAGTGTTGGGGGGGAGGACACCCAGTAC.

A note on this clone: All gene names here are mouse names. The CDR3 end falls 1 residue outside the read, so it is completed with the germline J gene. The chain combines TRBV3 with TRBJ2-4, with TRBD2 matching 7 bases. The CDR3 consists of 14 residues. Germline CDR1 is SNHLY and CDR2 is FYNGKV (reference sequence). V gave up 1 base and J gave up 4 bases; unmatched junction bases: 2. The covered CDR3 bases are TGTGCCAGCAGCTTAGATTGGGGGGAAAACACCTTGTAC. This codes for CASSLDWGENTLY. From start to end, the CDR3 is CASSLDWGENTLYF.

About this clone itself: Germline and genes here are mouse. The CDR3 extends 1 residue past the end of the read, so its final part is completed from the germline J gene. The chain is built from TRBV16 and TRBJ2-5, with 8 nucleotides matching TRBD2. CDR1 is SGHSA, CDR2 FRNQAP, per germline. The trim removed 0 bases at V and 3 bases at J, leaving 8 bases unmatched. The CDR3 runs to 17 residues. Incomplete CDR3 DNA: TGTGCAAGCAGCTTAGACGGGGGGGGCGCGGGGCAAGACACCCAGTAC. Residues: CASSLDGGGAGQDTQY. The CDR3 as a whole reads CASSLDGGGAGQDTQYF.

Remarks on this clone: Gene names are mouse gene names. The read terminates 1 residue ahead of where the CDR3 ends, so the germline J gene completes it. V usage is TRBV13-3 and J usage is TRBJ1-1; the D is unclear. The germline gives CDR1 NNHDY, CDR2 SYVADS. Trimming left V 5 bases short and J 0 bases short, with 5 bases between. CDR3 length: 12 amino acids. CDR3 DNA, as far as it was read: TGTGCCAGCAGGACAACAAACACAGAAGTCTTC. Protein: CASRTTNTEVF. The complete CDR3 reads CASRTTNTEVFF.

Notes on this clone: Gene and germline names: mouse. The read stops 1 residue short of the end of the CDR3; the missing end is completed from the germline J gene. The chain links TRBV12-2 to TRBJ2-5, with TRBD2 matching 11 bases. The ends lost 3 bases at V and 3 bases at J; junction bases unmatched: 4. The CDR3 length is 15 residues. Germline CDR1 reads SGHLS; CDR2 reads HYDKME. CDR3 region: CASSFRDWGQDTQYF. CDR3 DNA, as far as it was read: TGTGCCAGCTCTTTCCGGGACTGGGGGCAAGACACCCAGTAC.

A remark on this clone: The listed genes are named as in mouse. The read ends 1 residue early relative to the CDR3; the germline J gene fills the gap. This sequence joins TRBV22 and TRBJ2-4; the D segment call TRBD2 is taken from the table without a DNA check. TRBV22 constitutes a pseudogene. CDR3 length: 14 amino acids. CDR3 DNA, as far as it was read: TGTGCCAGCAGGGGACTGGGGGCTCTAAACACCTTGTAC. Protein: CASRGLGALNTLY. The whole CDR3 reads CASRGLGALNTLYF.

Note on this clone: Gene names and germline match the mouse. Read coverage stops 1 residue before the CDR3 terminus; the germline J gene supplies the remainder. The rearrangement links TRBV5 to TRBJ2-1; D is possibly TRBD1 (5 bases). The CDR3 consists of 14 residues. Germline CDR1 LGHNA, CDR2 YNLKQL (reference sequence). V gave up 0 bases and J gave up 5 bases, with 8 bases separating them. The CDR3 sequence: CASSQEGRDAEQFF. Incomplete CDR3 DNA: TGTGCCAGCAGCCAAGAAGGCAGGGATGCTGAGCAGTTC.

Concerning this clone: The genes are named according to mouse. The covered CDR3 bases are TGCTCCAGCAGTCTCTGGACAGGAGCAAACTCCGACTACACC. This translates into CSSSLWTGANSDYT. The whole CDR3 sequence reads CSSSLWTGANSDYTF. The genes are TRBV23 and TRBJ1-2; the table names TRBD1, a call not compared with the DNA. The read gets to within 1 residue of the CDR3 end, and the germline J gene fills in the rest. The germline gives CDR1 KGHTA, CDR2 FQNQQP. The CDR3 contains 15 residues.

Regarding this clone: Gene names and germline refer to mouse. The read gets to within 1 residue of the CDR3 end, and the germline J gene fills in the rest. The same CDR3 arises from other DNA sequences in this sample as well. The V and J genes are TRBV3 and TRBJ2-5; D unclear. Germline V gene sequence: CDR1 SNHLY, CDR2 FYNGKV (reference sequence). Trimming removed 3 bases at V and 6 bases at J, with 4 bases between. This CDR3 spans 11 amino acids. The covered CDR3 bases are TGTGCCAGCAGCTTGGGGGACACCCAGTAC. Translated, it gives CASSLGDTQY. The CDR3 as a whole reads CASSLGDTQYF.

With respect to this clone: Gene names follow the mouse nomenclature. CDR3 DNA, as far as it was read: TGTGCCAGCAGTGAACAGGCCAACGAAAGATTATTT. Translation gives CASSEQANERLF. The full CDR3 sequence reads CASSEQANERLFF. The gene calls are TRBV13-1 and TRBJ1-4, with D perhaps TRBD1 (5 bases). The read ends 1 residue before the CDR3 terminus; that terminus is restored from the germline J gene. CDR1 is NSHNY, CDR2 SYGAGN, per germline. This CDR3 region has 13 residues. The ends were cut back, 2 bases at V and 3 bases at J, with 5 bases in the middle.

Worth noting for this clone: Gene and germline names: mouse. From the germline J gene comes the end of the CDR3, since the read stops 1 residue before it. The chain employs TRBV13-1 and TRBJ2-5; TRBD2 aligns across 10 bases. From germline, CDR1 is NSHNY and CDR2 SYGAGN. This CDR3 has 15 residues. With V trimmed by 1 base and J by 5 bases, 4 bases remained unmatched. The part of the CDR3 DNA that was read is TGTGCCAGCAGTGATTCTGGGGGGGCGAGAGACACCCAGTAC. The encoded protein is CASSDSGGARDTQY. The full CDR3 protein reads CASSDSGGARDTQYF.

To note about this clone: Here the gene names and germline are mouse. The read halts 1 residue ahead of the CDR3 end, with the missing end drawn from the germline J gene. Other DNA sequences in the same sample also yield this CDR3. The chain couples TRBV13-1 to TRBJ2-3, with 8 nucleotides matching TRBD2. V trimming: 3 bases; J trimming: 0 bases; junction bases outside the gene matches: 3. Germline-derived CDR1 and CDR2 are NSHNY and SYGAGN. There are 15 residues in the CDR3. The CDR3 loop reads CASSVWGGSAETLYF. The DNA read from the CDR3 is TGTGCCAGCAGTGTTTGGGGGGGTAGTGCAGAAACGCTGTAT.

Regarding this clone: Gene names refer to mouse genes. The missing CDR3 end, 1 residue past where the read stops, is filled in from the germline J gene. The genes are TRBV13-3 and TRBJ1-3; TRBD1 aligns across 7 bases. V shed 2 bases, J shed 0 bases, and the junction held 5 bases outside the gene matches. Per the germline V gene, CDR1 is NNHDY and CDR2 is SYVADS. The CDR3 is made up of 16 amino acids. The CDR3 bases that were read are TGTGCCAGCAGTGAGGCAGGGGGGAGTTCTGGAAATACGCTCTAT. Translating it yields CASSEAGGSSGNTLY. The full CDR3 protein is CASSEAGGSSGNTLYF.

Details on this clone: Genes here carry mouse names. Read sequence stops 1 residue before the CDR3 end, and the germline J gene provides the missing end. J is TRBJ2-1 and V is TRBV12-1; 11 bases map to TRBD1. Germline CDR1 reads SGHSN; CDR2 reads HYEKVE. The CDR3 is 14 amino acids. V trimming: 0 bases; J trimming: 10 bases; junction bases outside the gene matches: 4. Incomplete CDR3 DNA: TGTGCCAGCTCTCTCGAGGACAGGGGGCCGGAGCAGTTC. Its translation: CASSLEDRGPEQF. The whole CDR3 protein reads CASSLEDRGPEQFF.

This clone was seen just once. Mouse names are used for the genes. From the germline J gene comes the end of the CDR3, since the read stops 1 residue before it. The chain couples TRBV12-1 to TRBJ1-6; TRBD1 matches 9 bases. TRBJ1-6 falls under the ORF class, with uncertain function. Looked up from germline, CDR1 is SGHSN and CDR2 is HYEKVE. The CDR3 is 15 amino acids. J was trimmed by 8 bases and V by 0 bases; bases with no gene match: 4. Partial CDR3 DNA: TGTGCCAGCTCTCTCGTGGACAGGGGTGATTCGCCCCTCTAC. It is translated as CASSLVDRGDSPLY. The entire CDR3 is CASSLVDRGDSPLYF.

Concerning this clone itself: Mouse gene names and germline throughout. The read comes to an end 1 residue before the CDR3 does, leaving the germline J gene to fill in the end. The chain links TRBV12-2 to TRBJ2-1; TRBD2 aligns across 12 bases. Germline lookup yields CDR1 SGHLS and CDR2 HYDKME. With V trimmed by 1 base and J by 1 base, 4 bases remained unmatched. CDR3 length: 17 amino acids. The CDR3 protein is CASSLGLGGENYAEQFF. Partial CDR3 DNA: TGTGCCAGCTCTCTGGGACTGGGGGGCGAGAACTATGCTGAGCAGTTC.